A single sample gave rise to the 2 T cell receptor beta chains below, sequenced in a study of T cells in Graves' hyperthyroidism and ophthalmopathy. Amplified TCR beta CDR3 regions came from RNA transcripts. Researchers ran a first-round RT-PCR on the TCR CDR3 using the HTBI primer set. TCRdb redid the calling of the multiplex PCR reads with MiXCR, one entry per CDR3 protein. This sample has around 36,000 distinct CDR3 sequences, with roughly 52% found just once. Sequenced input: blood. These receptors were collected from a man aged 35 to 55 with Graves' ophthalmopathy.

This chain joins TRBV7-8 and TRBJ2-7, with 10 nucleotides matching TRBD1. The length of the CDR3 is 13 residues. Germline V gene lookup returns CDR1 SGHVS and CDR2 FQNEAQ. V lost 4 bases to trimming and J lost 9 bases; unmatched junction nucleotides: 6. The CDR3 DNA sequence: TGTGCCAGCAGCTCGGGACAGGGGTTCGGGCAGTACTTC. It is translated as CASSSGQGFGQYF. Filled out from reference TRBV7-8 and TRBJ2-7, the complete variable domain reads GAGVSQSPRYKVAKRGQDVALRCDPISGHVSLFWYQQALGQGPEFLTYFQNEAQLDKSGLPSDRFFAERPEGSVSTLKIQRTQQEDSAVYLCASSSGQGFGQYFGPGTRLTVT.

This rearrangement joins TRBV2 to TRBJ1-1; D gene ambiguous. The V gene lost 6 bases and the J gene lost 3 bases, with 20 bases spanning the gap. Germline-derived CDR1 and CDR2 are SNHLY and FYNNEI. The CDR3 contains 16 residues. CDR3 sequence (DNA): TGTGCCAGCAGCCAGAGACGGGCAGGTAGGGACACTGAAGCTTTCTTT. Protein: CASSQRRAGRDTEAFF.